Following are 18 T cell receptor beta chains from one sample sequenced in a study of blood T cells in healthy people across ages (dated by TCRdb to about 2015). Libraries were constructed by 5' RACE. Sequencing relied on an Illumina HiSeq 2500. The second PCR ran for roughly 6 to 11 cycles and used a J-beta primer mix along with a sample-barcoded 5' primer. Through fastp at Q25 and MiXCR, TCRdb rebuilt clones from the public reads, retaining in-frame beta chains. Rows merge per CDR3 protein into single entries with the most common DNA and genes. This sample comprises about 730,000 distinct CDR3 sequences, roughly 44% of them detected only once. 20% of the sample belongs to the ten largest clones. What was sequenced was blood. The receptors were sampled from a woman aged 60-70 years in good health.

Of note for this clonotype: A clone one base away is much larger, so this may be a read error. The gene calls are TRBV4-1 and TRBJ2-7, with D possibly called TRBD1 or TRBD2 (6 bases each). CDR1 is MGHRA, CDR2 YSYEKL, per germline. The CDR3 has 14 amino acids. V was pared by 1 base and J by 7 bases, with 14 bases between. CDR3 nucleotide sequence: TGCGCCAGCAGCCAAGGACTAGGGGGAGCGGAGCAGTACTTC. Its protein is CASSQGLGGAEQYF.

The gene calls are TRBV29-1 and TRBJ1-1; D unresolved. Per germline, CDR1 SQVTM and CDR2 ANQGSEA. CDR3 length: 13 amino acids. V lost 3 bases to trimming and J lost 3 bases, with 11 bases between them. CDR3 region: CSVEDVLHTEAFF. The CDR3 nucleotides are TGCAGCGTTGAGGACGTCCTGCACACTGAAGCTTTCTTT.

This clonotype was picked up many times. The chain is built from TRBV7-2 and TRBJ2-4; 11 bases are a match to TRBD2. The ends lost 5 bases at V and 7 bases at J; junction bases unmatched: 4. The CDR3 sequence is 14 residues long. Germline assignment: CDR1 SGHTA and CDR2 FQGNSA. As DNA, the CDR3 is TGTGCCAGCAGCGGTAGCGGGGGGGCTAACATTCAGTACTTC. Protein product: CASSGSGGANIQYF.

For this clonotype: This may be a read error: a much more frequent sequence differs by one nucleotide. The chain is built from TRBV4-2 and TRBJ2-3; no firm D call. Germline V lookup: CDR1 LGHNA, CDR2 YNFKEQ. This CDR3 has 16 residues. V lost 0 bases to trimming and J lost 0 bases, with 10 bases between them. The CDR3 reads CASSQEMARSTDTQYF. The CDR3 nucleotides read TGTGCCAGCAGCCAAGAAATGGCCAGGAGCACAGATACGCAGTATTTT.

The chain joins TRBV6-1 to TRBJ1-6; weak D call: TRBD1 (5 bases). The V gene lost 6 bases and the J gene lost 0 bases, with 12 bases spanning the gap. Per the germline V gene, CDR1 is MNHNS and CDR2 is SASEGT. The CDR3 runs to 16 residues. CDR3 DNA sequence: TGTGCCAGCAGGTTGGACAAAAGCTCCTATAATTCACCCCTCCACTTT. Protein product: CASRLDKSSYNSPLHF.

The CDR3 bases are TGCGCCAGCAGCCAAGAAATACCGGTGTACAATGAGCAGTACTTC. Protein sequence: CASSQEIPVYNEQYF. The chain carries TRBV4-1 and TRBJ2-7; no clear D gene. The CDR3 runs 15 residues. Germline assignment: CDR1 MGHRA and CDR2 YSYEKL. Trimming left V 0 bases short and J 7 bases short, with 16 bases between.

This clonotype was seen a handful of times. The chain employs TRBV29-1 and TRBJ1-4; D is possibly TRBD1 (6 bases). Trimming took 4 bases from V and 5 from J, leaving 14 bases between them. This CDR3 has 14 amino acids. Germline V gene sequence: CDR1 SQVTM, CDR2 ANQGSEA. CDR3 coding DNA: TGCAGCGTTGGGCCGGGACATAGGAATGAAAAACTGTTTTTT. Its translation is CSVGPGHRNEKLFF.

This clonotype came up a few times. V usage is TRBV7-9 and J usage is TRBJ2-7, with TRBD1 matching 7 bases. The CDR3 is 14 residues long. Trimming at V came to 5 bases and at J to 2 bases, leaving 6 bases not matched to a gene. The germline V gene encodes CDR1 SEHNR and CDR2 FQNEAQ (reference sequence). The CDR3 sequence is CASSLQTGPYEQYF. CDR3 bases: TGTGCCAGCAGCCTCCAGACAGGGCCCTACGAGCAGTACTTC.

CDR3 in amino acids: CSVFSYGYTF. The CDR3 nucleotides are TGCAGCGTTTTTAGCTATGGCTACACCTTC. The chain carries TRBV29-1 and TRBJ1-2; D is ambiguous. The CDR3 covers 10 residues. The V and J ends lost 5 bases and 4 bases respectively, with 5 bases between them. The germline gives CDR1 SQVTM, CDR2 ANQGSEA.

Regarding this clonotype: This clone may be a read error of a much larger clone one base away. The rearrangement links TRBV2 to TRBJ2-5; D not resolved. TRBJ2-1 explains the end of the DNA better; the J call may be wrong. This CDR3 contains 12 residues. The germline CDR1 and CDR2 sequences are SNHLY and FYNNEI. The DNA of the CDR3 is TGTGCCAGCAGTGTACAGAAAGAGACCCAGTTCTTC. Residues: CASSVQKETQFF.

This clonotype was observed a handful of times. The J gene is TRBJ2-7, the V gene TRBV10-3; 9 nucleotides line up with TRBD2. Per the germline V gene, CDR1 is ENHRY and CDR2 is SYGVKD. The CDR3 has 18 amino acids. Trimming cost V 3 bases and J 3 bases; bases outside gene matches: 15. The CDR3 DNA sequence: TGTGCCATCAGTGACAGGGGAGAAAGACTAGCGGACCACTACGAGCAGTACTTC. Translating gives CAISDRGERLADHYEQYF.

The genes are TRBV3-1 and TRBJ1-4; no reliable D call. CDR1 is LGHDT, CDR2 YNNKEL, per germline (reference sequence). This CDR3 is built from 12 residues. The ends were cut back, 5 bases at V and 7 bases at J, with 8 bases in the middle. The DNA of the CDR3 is TGTGCCAGCAGCTCCAGAGGTGAAAAACTGTTTTTT. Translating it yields CASSSRGEKLFF.

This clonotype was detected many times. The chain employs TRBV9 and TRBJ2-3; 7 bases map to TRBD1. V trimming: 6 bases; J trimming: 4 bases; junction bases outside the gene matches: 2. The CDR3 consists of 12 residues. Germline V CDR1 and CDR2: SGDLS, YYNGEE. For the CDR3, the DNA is TGTGCCAGCAACCAGGGGGCAGATACGCAGTATTTT. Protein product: CASNQGADTQYF. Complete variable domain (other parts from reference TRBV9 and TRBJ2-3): DSGVTQTPKHLITATGQRVTLRCSPRSGDLSVYWYQQSLDQGLQFLIQYYNGEERAKGNILERFSAQQFPDLHSELNLSSLELGDSALYFCASNQGADTQYFGPGTRLTVL.

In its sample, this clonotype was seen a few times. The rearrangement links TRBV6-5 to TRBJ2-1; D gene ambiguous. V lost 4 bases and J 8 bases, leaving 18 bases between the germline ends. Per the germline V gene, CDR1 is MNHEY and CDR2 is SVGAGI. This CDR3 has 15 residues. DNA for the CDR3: TGTGCCAGCAGTTCACCACATTTGTCTATTGATGAGCAGTTCTTC. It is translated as CASSSPHLSIDEQFF.

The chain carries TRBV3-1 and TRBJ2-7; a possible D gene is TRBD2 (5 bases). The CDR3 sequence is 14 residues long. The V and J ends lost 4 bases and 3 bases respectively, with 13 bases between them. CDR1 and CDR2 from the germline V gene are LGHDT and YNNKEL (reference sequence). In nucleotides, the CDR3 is TGTGCCAGCAGCCGAACTCCGGGGTACTACGAGCAGTACTTC. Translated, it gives CASSRTPGYYEQYF.

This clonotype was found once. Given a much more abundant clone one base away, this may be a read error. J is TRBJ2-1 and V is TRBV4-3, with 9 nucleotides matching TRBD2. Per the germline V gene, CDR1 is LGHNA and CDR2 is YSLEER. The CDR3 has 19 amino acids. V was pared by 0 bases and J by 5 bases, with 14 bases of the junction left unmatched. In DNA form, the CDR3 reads TGCGCCAGCAGCCAAGAACGAACTCCAGCGGGAGGAAGGGACAATGAGCAGTTCTTC. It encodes CASSQERTPAGGRDNEQFF.

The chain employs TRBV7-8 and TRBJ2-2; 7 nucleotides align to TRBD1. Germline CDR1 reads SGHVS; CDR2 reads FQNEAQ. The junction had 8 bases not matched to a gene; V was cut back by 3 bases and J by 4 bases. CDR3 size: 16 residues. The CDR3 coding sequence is TGTGCCAGCAGCTTCTTACGGACAGGCCCCACCGGGGAGCTGTTTTTT. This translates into CASSFLRTGPTGELFF.

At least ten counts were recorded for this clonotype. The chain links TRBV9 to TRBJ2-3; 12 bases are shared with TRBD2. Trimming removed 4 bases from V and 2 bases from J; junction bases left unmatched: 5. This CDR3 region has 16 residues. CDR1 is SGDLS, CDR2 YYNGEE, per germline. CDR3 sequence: CASSLRLAGDTDTQYF. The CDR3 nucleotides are TGTGCCAGCAGCCTTCGACTAGCGGGGGACACAGATACGCAGTATTTT.